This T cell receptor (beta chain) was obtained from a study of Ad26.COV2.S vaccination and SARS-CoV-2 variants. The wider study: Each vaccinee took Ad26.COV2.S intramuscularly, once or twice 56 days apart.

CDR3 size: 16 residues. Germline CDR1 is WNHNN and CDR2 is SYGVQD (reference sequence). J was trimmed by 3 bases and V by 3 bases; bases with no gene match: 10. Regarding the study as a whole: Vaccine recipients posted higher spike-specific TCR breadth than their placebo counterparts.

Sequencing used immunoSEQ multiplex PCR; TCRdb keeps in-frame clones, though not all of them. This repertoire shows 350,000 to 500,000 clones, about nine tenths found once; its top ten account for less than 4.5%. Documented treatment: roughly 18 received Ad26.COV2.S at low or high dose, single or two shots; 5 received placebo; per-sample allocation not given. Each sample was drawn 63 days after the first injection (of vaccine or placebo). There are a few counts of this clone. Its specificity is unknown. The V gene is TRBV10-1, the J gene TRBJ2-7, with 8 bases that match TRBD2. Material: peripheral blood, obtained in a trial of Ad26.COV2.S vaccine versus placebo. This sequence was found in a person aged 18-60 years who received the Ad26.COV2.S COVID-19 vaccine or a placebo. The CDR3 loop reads CASSEMEFGRGYEQYF. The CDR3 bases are TGCGCCAGCAGTGAAATGGAGTTCGGGAGGGGCTACGAGCAGTACTTC.